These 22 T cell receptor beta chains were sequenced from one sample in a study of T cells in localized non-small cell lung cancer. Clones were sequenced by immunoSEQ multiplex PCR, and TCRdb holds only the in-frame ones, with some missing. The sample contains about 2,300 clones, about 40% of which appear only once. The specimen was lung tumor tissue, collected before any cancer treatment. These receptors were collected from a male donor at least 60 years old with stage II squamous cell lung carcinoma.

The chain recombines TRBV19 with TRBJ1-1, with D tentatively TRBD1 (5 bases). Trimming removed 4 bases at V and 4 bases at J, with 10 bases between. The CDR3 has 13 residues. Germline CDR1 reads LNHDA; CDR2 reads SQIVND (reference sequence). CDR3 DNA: TGTGCCAGTAGTAGGGGGAGGACCACTGAAGCTTTCTTT. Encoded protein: CASSRGRTTEAFF.

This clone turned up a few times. The CDR3 DNA reads as TGTGCCAGCAGCGTAGCCGGGAGCTGGGATGAGCAGTTCTTC. The encoded protein is CASSVAGSWDEQFF. The chain has TRBV9 and TRBJ2-1; tentatively, D is TRBD2 (6 bases). In germline, CDR1 is SGDLS, CDR2 YYNGEE. The V end was cut by 0 bases, the J end by 8 bases, with 12 bases between. This CDR3 contains 14 residues.

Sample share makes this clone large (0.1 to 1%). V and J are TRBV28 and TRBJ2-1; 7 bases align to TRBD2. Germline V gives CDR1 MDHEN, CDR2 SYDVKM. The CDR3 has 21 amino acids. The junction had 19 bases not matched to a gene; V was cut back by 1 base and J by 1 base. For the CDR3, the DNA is TGTGCCAGCAGTTTATCGTCTAGGGACTACCGGCAAGGGCAGTCCTACAATGAGCAGTTCTTC. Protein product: CASSLSSRDYRQGQSYNEQFF.

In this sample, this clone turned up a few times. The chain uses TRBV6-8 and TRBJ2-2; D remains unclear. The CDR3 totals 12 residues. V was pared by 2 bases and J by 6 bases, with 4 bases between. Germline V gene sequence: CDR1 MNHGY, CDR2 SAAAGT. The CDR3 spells CASSYNSGELFF. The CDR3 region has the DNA TGTGCCAGCAGTTACAATTCCGGGGAGCTGTTTTTT.

CDR3: CASSLQGSYNEQFF. CDR3 bases: TGCGCCAGCAGCTTGCAGGGCTCCTACAATGAGCAGTTCTTC. The chain joins TRBV5-1 to TRBJ2-1, with a possible D match to TRBD1 (5 bases). V was clipped by 1 base and J by 0 bases, with 5 bases between them. The CDR3 has 14 amino acids. Germline CDR1 SGHRS, CDR2 YFSETQ.

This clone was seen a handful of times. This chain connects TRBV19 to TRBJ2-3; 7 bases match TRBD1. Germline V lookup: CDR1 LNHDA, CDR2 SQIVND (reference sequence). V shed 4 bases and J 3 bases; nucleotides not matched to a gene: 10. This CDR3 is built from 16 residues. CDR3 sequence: CASSTRTGANTDTQYF. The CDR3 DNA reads TGTGCCAGTAGTACCAGGACAGGAGCGAATACAGATACGCAGTATTTT. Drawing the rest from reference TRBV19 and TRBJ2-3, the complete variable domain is DGGITQSPKYLFRKEGQNVTLSCEQNLNHDAMYWYRQDPGQGLRLIYYSQIVNDFQKGDIAEGYSVSREKKESFPLTVTSAQKNPTAFYLCASSTRTGANTDTQYFGPGTRLTVL.

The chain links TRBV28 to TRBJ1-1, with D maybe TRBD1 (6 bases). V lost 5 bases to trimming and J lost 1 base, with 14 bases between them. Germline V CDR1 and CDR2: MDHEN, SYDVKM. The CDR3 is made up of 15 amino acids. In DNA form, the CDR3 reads TGTGCCAGCAGTCCTTGGGCAGGGGAGAACACTGAAGCTTTCTTT. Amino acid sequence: CASSPWAGENTEAFF. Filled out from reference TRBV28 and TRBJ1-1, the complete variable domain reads DVKVTQSSRYLVKRTGEKVFLECVQDMDHENMFWYRQDPGLGLRLIYFSYDVKMKEKGDIPEGYSVSREKKERFSLILESASTNQTSMYLCASSPWAGENTEAFFGQGTRLTVV.

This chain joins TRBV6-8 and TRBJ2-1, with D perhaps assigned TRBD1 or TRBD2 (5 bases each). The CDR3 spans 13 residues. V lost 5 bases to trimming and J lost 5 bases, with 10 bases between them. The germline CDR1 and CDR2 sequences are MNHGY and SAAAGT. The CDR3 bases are TGTGCCAGCAGTAGGGACCAAAACAATGAGCAGTTCTTC. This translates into CASSRDQNNEQFF.

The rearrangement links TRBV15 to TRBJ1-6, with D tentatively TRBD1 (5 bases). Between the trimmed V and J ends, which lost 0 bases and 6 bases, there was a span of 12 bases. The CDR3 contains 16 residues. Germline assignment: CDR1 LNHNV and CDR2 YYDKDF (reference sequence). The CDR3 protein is CATSRDPGRANSPLHF. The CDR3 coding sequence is TGTGCCACCAGCAGAGATCCAGGCAGGGCTAATTCACCCCTCCACTTT.

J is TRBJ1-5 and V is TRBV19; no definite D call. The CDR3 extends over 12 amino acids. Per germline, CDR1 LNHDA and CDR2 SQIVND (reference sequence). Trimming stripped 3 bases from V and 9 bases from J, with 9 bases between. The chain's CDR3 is CASSMLGPPQHF. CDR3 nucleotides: TGTGCCAGTAGTATGCTGGGTCCGCCCCAGCATTTT.

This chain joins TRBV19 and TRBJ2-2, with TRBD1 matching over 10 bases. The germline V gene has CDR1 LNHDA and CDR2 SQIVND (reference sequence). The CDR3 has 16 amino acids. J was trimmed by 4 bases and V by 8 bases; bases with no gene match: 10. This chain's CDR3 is CASSYPGQGSTGELFF. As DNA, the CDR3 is TGTGCCAGTTCATATCCGGGACAGGGGAGCACCGGGGAGCTGTTTTTT.

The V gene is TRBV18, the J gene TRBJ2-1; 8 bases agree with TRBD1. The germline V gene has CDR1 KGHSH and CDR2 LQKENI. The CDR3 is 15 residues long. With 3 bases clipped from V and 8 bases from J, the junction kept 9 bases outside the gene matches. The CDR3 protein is CASSPGQGVVYEQFF. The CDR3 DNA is TGTGCCAGCTCACCTGGACAGGGTGTGGTCTATGAGCAGTTCTTC.

The CDR3 DNA reads TGTGCCTGGACCGTCGGGGGTGTAGGGTATGGCTACACCTTC. This translates into CAWTVGGVGYGYTF. The V and J genes are TRBV30 and TRBJ1-2, with D possibly being TRBD1 (5 bases). Trimming took 4 bases from V and 5 from J, leaving 17 bases between them. Germline assignment: CDR1 GTSNPN and CDR2 SVGIG (reference sequence). The CDR3 length is 14 residues.

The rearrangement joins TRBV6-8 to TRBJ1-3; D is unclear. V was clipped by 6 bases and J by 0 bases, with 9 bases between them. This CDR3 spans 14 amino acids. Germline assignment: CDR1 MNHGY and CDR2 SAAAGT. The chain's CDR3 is CASRDPLSGNTIYF. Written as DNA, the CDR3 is TGTGCCAGCAGGGACCCTCTCTCTGGAAACACCATATATTTT.

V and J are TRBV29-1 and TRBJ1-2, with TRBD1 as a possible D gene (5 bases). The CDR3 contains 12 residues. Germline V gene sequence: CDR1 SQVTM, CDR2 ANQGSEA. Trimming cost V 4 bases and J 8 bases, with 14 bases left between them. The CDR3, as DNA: TGCAGCGTTGGAGCCCAGGGCCCGGGCTACACCTTC. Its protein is CSVGAQGPGYTF.

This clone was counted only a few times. Here the CDR3 reads CASSTRTGKGQNIQYF. Written as DNA, the CDR3 is TGTGCCAGTAGTACACGGACAGGGAAGGGTCAAAACATTCAGTACTTC. The V and J genes are TRBV19 and TRBJ2-4; 8 bases are a match to TRBD1. The CDR3 spans 16 residues. Germline CDR1 and CDR2: LNHDA and SQIVND (reference sequence). V lost 4 bases and J lost 5; bases outside the gene matches: 10.

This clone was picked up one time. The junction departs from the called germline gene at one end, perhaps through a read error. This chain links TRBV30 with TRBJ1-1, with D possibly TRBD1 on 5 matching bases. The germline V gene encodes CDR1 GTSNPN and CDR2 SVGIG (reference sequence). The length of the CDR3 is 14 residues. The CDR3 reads CAWRRGGMNTEVFF. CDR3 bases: TGTGCCTGGAGACGGGGGGGAATGAACACTGAAGTTTTCTTT.

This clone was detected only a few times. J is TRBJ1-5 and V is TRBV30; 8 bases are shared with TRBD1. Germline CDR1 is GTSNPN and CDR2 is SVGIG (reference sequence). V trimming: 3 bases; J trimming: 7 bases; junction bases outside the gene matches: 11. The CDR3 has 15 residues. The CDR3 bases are TGTGCCTGGAGCCCTCCCACAGGGGGGCTCCAGCCCCAGCATTTT. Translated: CAWSPPTGGLQPQHF.

CDR3 region: CASSRTGRTYEQYF. For the CDR3, the DNA is TGTGCCAGCTCCCGGACAGGGAGGACTTACGAGCAGTACTTC. The J gene is TRBJ2-7, the V gene TRBV6-8; TRBD1 matches 8 bases. The CDR3 is 14 amino acids. Germline trimming cut 8 bases from V and 4 bases from J; bases unmatched to any gene: 10. Looked up from germline, CDR1 is MNHGY and CDR2 is SAAAGT.

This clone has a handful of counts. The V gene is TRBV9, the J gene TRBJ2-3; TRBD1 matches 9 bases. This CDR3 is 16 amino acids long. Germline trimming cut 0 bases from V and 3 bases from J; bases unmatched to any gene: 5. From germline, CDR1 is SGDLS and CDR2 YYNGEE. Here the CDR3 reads CASSVVGTGRTDTQYF. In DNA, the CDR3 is TGTGCCAGCAGCGTAGTCGGGACAGGGAGAACAGATACGCAGTATTTT.

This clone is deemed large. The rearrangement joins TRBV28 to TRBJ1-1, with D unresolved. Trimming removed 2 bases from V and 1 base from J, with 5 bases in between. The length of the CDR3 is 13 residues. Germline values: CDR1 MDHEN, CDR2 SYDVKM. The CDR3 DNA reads TGTGCCAGCAGTTTAACGGGGAACACTGAAGCTTTCTTT. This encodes CASSLTGNTEAFF.

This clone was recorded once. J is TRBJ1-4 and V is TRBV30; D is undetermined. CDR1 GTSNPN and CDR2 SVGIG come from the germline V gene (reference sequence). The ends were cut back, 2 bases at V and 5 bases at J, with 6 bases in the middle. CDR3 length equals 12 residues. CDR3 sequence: CAWSTQNEKLFF. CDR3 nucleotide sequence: TGTGCCTGGAGTACCCAGAATGAAAAACTGTTTTTT. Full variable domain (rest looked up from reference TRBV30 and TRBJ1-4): SQTIHQWPATLVQPVGSPLSLECTVEGTSNPNLYWYRQAAGRGLQLLFYSVGIGQISSEVPQNLSASRPQDRQFILSSKKLLLSDSGFYLCAWSTQNEKLFFGSGTQLSVL.